A selection of T cell receptor beta chains follows, all from one sample in a study of Ad26.COV2.S vaccination and SARS-CoV-2 variants. The table came from immunoSEQ multiplex PCR; TCRdb's copy has only in-frame clones and leaves some out. The table includes about 680,000 clones, roughly 90% detected once. The source was peripheral blood, collected in a trial of Ad26.COV2.S vaccine versus placebo. These receptors all come from a person between 18 and 65 years old who received the Ad26.COV2.S COVID-19 vaccine or a placebo. The CDR3 runs from the conserved cysteine through the conserved F or W. The D gene is left open where the match is weak. Clone size is not always given. Where it is, it says once, few, many or a class for expanded clones.

v_call	d_call	j_call	clone_size	cdr3_aa	cdr3_nt
TRBV11-2	NA	TRBJ1-1	NA	CASSLGPTEAFF	TGTGCCAGCAGCTTAGGTCCCACTGAAGCTTTCTTT
TRBV7-3	TRBD2	TRBJ2-1	NA	CASSTSGTSGGPGEQFF	TGTGCCAGCAGCACCTCCGGGACTAGCGGGGGGCCGGGGGAGCAGTTCTTC
TRBV2	NA	TRBJ1-2	once	CASSLLLDGYTF	TGTGCCAGCAGCCTTCTTCTGGATGGCTACACCTTC
TRBV5-4	NA	TRBJ1-5	NA	CASSSGGGLNQPQHF	TGTGCCAGCAGCTCGGGTGGGGGGCTCAATCAGCCCCAGCATTTT
TRBV27	TRBD2	TRBJ2-7	NA	CASSLFLPGLAGRDTYEQYF	TGTGCCAGCAGTTTATTTCTACCGGGACTAGCGGGACGAGATACCTACGAGCAGTACTTC
TRBV2	NA	TRBJ2-3	NA	CASSGTLFRDTQYF	TGTGCCAGCTCCGGGACTTTATTTCGAGATACGCAGTATTTT
TRBV5-1	NA	TRBJ2-1	once	CASSPGWTAVNEQFF	TGCGCCAGCAGCCCGGGCTGGACAGCCGTCAATGAGCAGTTCTTC
TRBV5-1	TRBD1	TRBJ2-5	once	CASSLGTGPGETQYF	TGCGCCAGCAGCTTGGGGACAGGCCCGGGGGAGACCCAGTACTTC
TRBV4-2	TRBD1	TRBJ1-5	few	CASSIDRVVQPQHF	TGTGCCAGCAGCATAGACAGGGTGGTTCAGCCCCAGCATTTT
TRBV18	NA	TRBJ2-2	NA	CASSPASRPARNTGELFF	TGTGCCAGCTCACCCGCGTCTAGGCCAGCCAGGAACACCGGGGAGCTGTTTTTT
TRBV4-3	TRBD1	TRBJ1-2	NA	CASSQDRQGAGGYTF	TGCGCCAGCAGCCAGGACCGTCAGGGGGCTGGCGGCTACACCTTC
TRBV5-3	NA	TRBJ2-4	NA	CARSFLFWCKNIQYF	TGTGCCAGAAGCTTCCTTTTTTGGTGCAAAAACATTCAGTACTTC
TRBV30	NA	TRBJ2-2	NA	CAWSGSGPGELFF	TGTGCCTGGAGTGGGTCAGGGCCCGGGGAGCTGTTTTTT
TRBV6-6	TRBD2	TRBJ2-1	NA	CASSATSGINNEQFF	TGTGCCAGCAGTGCGACTAGCGGGATCAACAATGAGCAGTTCTTC
TRBV11-2	NA	TRBJ1-3	NA	CASSLAGAGGNTIYF	TGTGCCAGCAGCTTAGCAGGCGCGGGAGGAAACACCATATATTTT
TRBV7-2	NA	TRBJ2-1	NA	CASSPREGAYNEQFF	TGTGCCAGCAGCCCCCGGGAGGGGGCTTACAATGAGCAGTTCTTC
TRBV6-5	NA	TRBJ1-2	NA	CASEWGRNYGYTF	TGTGCCAGCGAGTGGGGACGAAACTATGGCTACACCTTC
TRBV9	NA	TRBJ2-5	NA	CASSVEAKGGETQYF	TGTGCCAGCAGCGTAGAGGCAAAAGGCGGAGAGACCCAGTACTTC
TRBV10-3	NA	TRBJ2-3	NA	CAISTETDTQYF	TGTGCCATCAGTACCGAGACAGATACGCAGTATTTT
TRBV27	NA	TRBJ2-7	NA	CASSFFSSDEQYF	TGTGCCAGCAGTTTCTTCTCTAGCGACGAGCAGTACTTC
TRBV19	TRBD1	TRBJ1-1	NA	CASRGQGATEAFF	TGTGCCAGTAGAGGACAGGGGGCCACTGAAGCTTTCTTT
TRBV12-5	NA	TRBJ2-6	NA	CASGLETGPGANVLTF	TGTGCTAGTGGTTTGGAAACAGGGCCTGGGGCCAACGTCCTGACTTTC
TRBV5-5	NA	TRBJ1-1	NA	CASSFRAFEAFF	TGTGCCAGCAGCTTCAGAGCCTTCGAAGCTTTCTTT
TRBV14	TRBD1	TRBJ2-7	NA	CASSQEGPGQGASYEQYF	TGTGCCAGCAGCCAAGAAGGGCCGGGACAGGGGGCGAGTTACGAGCAGTACTTC
TRBV6-1	NA	TRBJ1-1	once	CASSESYLRNTEAFF	TGTGCCAGCAGTGAATCGTACCTCAGGAACACTGAAGCTTTCTTT
TRBV6-5	TRBD1	TRBJ1-2	once	CASSRQGDGYTF	TGTGCCAGCAGTCGACAGGGTGATGGCTACACCTTC
TRBV29-1	TRBD2	TRBJ2-1	NA	CSVLLAGATYNEQFF	TGCAGCGTCCTGCTAGCGGGGGCAACCTACAATGAGCAGTTCTTC
TRBV7-2	NA	TRBJ1-2	NA	CASSLPSRAGWDGYTF	TGTGCCAGCAGCTTACCTTCCCGGGCAGGGTGGGATGGCTACACCTTC
TRBV30	NA	TRBJ2-5	NA	CAWIPGDQETQYF	TGTGCCTGGATTCCGGGGGACCAAGAGACCCAGTACTTC
TRBV6-1	TRBD1	TRBJ1-1	once	CASSHPGQVNTEAFF	TGTGCCAGCAGTCACCCGGGACAGGTGAACACTGAAGCTTTCTTT